The 23 T cell receptor beta chains below come from one sample, sequenced in a study of CD8 T cells in ankylosing spondylitis. TCRdb itself ran the 5' RACE reads through MiXCR, one entry per CDR3 protein. The profile shows about 240,000 distinct CDR3 sequences, 9.5% to 12% of them singletons. The sequenced material came from blood, either unsorted or a sorted T cell fraction (not recorded which). These receptors were collected from a male donor with ankylosing spondylitis or in good health (not recorded which).

The chain joins TRBV12-3 or TRBV12-4 to TRBJ2-4, with 9 bases fitting TRBD1. The CDR3 runs to 15 residues. V gave up 5 bases and J gave up 3 bases; unmatched junction bases: 5. The CDR3 reads CASSTGGNVKNIQYF. CDR3 sequence (DNA): TGTGCCAGCAGTACAGGGGGCAACGTCAAAAACATTCAGTACTTC.

Only a few counts were recorded for this clonotype. This chain connects TRBV10-1 to TRBJ2-5, with 10 bases matching TRBD1. The CDR3 runs 15 residues. Germline CDR1 and CDR2: WNHNN and SYGVQD (reference sequence). Unmatched junction bases numbered 6, after V lost 5 bases and J lost 3 bases. CDR3 coding DNA: TGCGCCAGCAGTACCGGGACAGGGGAAAAAGAGACCCAGTACTTC. Its protein product is CASSTGTGEKETQYF.

In its sample, this clonotype was seen many times. The chain recombines TRBV12-3 or TRBV12-4 with TRBJ2-2, with D perhaps matching TRBD1 (5 bases). Trimming pared 7 bases from V and 8 bases from J, leaving 17 bases between. The CDR3 spans 14 residues. The CDR3 nucleotides read TGTGCCAGCACCGGAAGAGATAGGGGTGGGGAGCTGTTTTTT. Protein sequence: CASTGRDRGGELFF.

Many counts were recorded for this clonotype. This rearrangement joins TRBV20-1 to TRBJ2-1; D is uncertain. This CDR3 contains 15 residues. Germline CDR1 is DFQATT and CDR2 is SNEGSKA (reference sequence). V shed 0 bases and J shed 6 bases, with 15 bases lying between them. CDR3 residues: CSARDLGRSSNEQFF. The CDR3 region has the DNA TGCAGTGCTAGAGATCTCGGACGGTCCAGCAATGAGCAGTTCTTC.

In its sample, this clonotype was seen many times. The chain joins TRBV15 to TRBJ2-2; 9 nucleotides match TRBD1. The CDR3 runs 17 residues. Germline CDR1 and CDR2: LNHNV and YYDKDF (reference sequence). The V gene end was trimmed by 2 bases and the J gene end by 3 bases; junction bases not matched to a gene: 7. CDR3 nucleotides: TGTGCCACCAGCAGACCGCCTCGGACAGGGGACACCGGGGAGCTGTTTTTT. Protein product: CATSRPPRTGDTGELFF.

This clonotype was recorded at least ten times. The chain couples TRBV5-1 to TRBJ2-1, with a possible D match to TRBD1 (6 bases). The CDR3 has 15 amino acids. V gave up 0 bases and J gave up 3 bases, with 10 bases separating them. Germline V lookup: CDR1 SGHRS, CDR2 YFSETQ. The CDR3 DNA reads TGCGCCAGCAGCTTGGCCAGGGGAATCTACAATGAGCAGTTCTTC. Its protein is CASSLARGIYNEQFF.

The sample holds many counts of this clonotype. This chain connects TRBV20-1 to TRBJ2-1; no clear D. The CDR3 totals 15 residues. Trimming took off 3 bases at V and 8 bases at J, with 20 bases between the two ends. CDR1 DFQATT and CDR2 SNEGSKA come from the germline V gene (reference sequence). This CDR3 is CSASPAQSLIYEQFF. CDR3 sequence (DNA): TGCAGTGCTAGCCCCGCACAGTCCCTAATCTATGAGCAGTTCTTC.

This clonotype was detected only a few times. The V call is TRBV2, the J call TRBJ2-7; D may be TRBD1 (5 bases). This CDR3 comprises 13 residues. CDR1 and CDR2 (germline): SNHLY, FYNNEI. The V and J ends lost 6 bases and 7 bases respectively, with 16 bases between them. CDR3 nucleotide sequence: TGTGCCAGCAGACCAAAGGGGCACCCAGAGCAGTACTTC. As protein: CASRPKGHPEQYF.

This clonotype was observed a single time. With a much larger clone just one base away, this may be a read error. The chain uses TRBV3-1 and TRBJ1-1; a weak D match, TRBD1 (6 bases). Germline lookup yields CDR1 LGHDT and CDR2 YNNKEL (reference sequence). The CDR3 has 15 amino acids. Here the CDR3 reads CACSQDGVGGREAFF. DNA of the CDR3: TGTGCCTGCAGCCAAGATGGGGTTGGGGGGCGCGAAGCTTTCTTT.

There are many counts of this clonotype. The V and J genes are TRBV10-1 and TRBJ1-1; 10 nucleotides match TRBD1. The CDR3 has 14 amino acids. CDR1 and CDR2 from the germline V gene are WNHNN and SYGVQD (reference sequence). V shed 2 bases and J 7 bases; nucleotides not matched to a gene: 4. The CDR3 DNA reads TGCGCCAGCAGTGAGACGCGGACAGGGGGTGAAGCTTTCTTT. Residues: CASSETRTGGEAFF.

In its sample, this clonotype was seen many times. The chain recombines TRBV20-1 with TRBJ2-3; the D gene is possibly TRBD2 (6 bases). This CDR3 is 14 amino acids long. Trimming shortened V by 6 bases and J by 2 bases, and 15 bases separated the two germline ends. CDR1 is DFQATT, CDR2 SNEGSKA, per germline (reference sequence). The CDR3 spells CSAGMEGFTDTQYF. DNA of the CDR3: TGCAGTGCCGGTATGGAGGGCTTCACAGATACGCAGTATTTT.

Ten or more counts support this clonotype. This rearrangement joins TRBV7-9 to TRBJ2-2, with 11 bases matching TRBD2. There are 15 residues in the CDR3. Germline V CDR1 and CDR2: SEHNR, FQNEAQ (reference sequence). The V segment lost 5 bases and the J segment 8 bases; nucleotides outside the gene matches: 7. CDR3 region: CASSPLGLAAGELFF. The CDR3 DNA reads TGTGCCAGCAGCCCGTTGGGACTAGCGGCTGGGGAGCTGTTTTTT. The whole variable domain, remainder taken from reference TRBV7-9 and TRBJ2-2, is DTGVSQNPRHKITKRGQNVTFRCDPISEHNRLYWYRQTLGQGPEFLTYFQNEAQLEKSRLLSDRFSAERPKGSFSTLEIQRTEQGDSAMYLCASSPLGLAAGELFFGEGSRLTVL.

The V gene is TRBV2, the J gene TRBJ1-4; D is possibly TRBD1 (6 bases). The length of the CDR3 is 15 residues. V gave up 2 bases and J gave up 5 bases, with 12 bases separating them. Germline V lookup: CDR1 SNHLY, CDR2 FYNNEI. The CDR3 region has the DNA TGTGCCAGCAGTGAAAACCGACAGGCCAATGAAAAACTGTTTTTT. Translation gives CASSENRQANEKLFF.

This clonotype appeared many times. The chain has TRBV20-1 and TRBJ2-1; 7 bases match TRBD2. Germline lookup yields CDR1 DFQATT and CDR2 SNEGSKA (reference sequence). The CDR3 totals 18 residues. Trimming cost V 3 bases and J 4 bases; bases outside gene matches: 18. For the CDR3, the DNA is TGCAGTGCTAGTAGGAGACCTAGCGGCCCCTTTCTATACAATGAGCAGTTCTTC. Protein: CSASRRPSGPFLYNEQFF.

V is TRBV3-1 and J is TRBJ1-4; D perhaps matches TRBD1 (6 bases). The V end was cut by 8 bases, the J end by 4 bases, with 17 bases between. CDR3 length: 15 residues. Germline loops: CDR1 LGHDT, CDR2 YNNKEL (reference sequence). In DNA, the CDR3 is TGTGCCAGCTCCCCAAGGGGACAACTTAATGAAAAACTGTTTTTT. It codes for CASSPRGQLNEKLFF.

This clonotype was counted ten times or more. The chain is built from TRBV6-1 and TRBJ2-1; no clear D gene. Germline lookup yields CDR1 MNHNS and CDR2 SASEGT. The CDR3 runs to 13 residues. V was trimmed by 5 bases and J by 9 bases, leaving 14 bases between them. This CDR3 is CASSPGPFTEQFF. The DNA for the CDR3 is TGTGCCAGCAGTCCTGGGCCTTTCACTGAGCAGTTCTTC.

There are many counts of this clonotype. The chain has TRBV5-1 and TRBJ2-3; D remains unclear. The V gene's germline CDR1 is SGHRS and CDR2 YFSETQ. The CDR3 is made up of 14 amino acids. Trimming left V 2 bases short and J 6 bases short, with 13 bases between. The CDR3 loop reads CASSLTDRGDTQYF. The CDR3 DNA is TGCGCCAGCAGCTTAACGGACCGTGGGGATACGCAGTATTTT. The full variable domain, rest sourced from reference TRBV5-1 and TRBJ2-3, is KAGVTQTPRYLIKTRGQQVTLSCSPISGHRSVSWYQQTPGQGLQFLFEYFSETQRNKGNFPGRFSGRQFSNSRSEMNVSTLELGDSALYLCASSLTDRGDTQYFGPGTRLTVL.

At least ten counts were recorded for this clonotype. The CDR3: CASSLDATYEQYF. For the CDR3, the DNA is TGTGCCAGCAGTTTAGACGCAACCTACGAGCAGTACTTC. The chain recombines TRBV12-3 or TRBV12-4 with TRBJ2-7; D gene unclear. The CDR3 is 13 residues long. The V and J ends lost 1 base and 2 bases respectively, with 6 bases between them.

The sample holds many counts of this clonotype. The chain links TRBV5-1 to TRBJ2-3, with 9 bases aligning to TRBD2. This CDR3 is 16 amino acids long. From germline, CDR1 is SGHRS and CDR2 YFSETQ. Germline trimming cut 0 bases from V and 3 bases from J; bases unmatched to any gene: 5. CDR3 sequence (DNA): TGCGCCAGCAGCTTGGGAAGCGGGGGGATTACAGATACGCAGTATTTT. Its protein is CASSLGSGGITDTQYF.

This clonotype was seen many times. The gene calls are TRBV7-6 and TRBJ1-1; 7 bases are a match to TRBD1. Per the germline V gene, CDR1 is SGHVS and CDR2 is FNYEAQ. The trim removed 5 bases at V and 3 bases at J, leaving 15 bases unmatched. The CDR3 length is 17 residues. CDR3 sequence reads: CASSPPGGQDGDTEAFF. The CDR3 bases are TGTGCCAGCAGCCCACCCGGCGGACAGGACGGGGACACTGAAGCTTTCTTT.

This clonotype was detected many times. The genes are TRBV5-5 and TRBJ2-7, with TRBD1 identical over 7 bases. The V and J ends lost 4 bases and 2 bases, in that order; junction bases with no gene match: 12. Germline V lookup: CDR1 SGHKS, CDR2 YYEKEE (reference sequence). The CDR3 is made up of 16 amino acids. CDR3 DNA sequence: TGTGCCAGCAGCGCCACAGGGGAAGTCTGGACCTACGAGCAGTACTTC. This translates into CASSATGEVWTYEQYF.

This clonotype came up many times. The genes are TRBV5-1 and TRBJ2-7; D gene unclear. CDR3 length: 14 amino acids. The V and J ends lost 2 bases and 0 bases respectively, with 9 bases between them. Germline V gene sequence: CDR1 SGHRS, CDR2 YFSETQ. This CDR3 reads CASSLETASYEQYF. CDR3 sequence (DNA): TGCGCCAGCAGCTTAGAGACCGCCTCCTACGAGCAGTACTTC.

This clonotype was counted at least ten times. V is TRBV5-1 and J is TRBJ2-4, with D tentatively TRBD1 or TRBD2 (5 bases each). Germline values: CDR1 SGHRS, CDR2 YFSETQ. The germline V and J ends were trimmed by 4 bases and 9 bases, with 17 bases remaining between them. This CDR3 comprises 14 residues. CDR3 sequence: CASSPRRDGFIQYF. The CDR3 coding sequence is TGCGCCAGCAGCCCCAGACGGGACGGTTTCATTCAGTACTTC.